The next 26 T cell receptor beta chains were all read from a single sample in a study of T cell responses to AZD1222 COVID-19 vaccine. Produced via immunoSEQ multiplex PCR; TCRdb's table is partial and in-frame only. The sample has about 85,000 clones, less than 95% seen once. The sequenced sample was peripheral blood, obtained 28 days after the second AZD1222 dose. The receptors were sampled from an adult who received the AZD1222 COVID-19 vaccine.

The chain employs TRBV29-1 and TRBJ1-1; 9 bases are a match to TRBD1. Germline V gene data show CDR1 as SQVTM and CDR2 as ANQGSEA. Trimming took 0 bases from V and 10 from J; bases not matched to a gene: 6. The CDR3 spans 13 residues. CDR3 DNA: TGCAGCGTTGAAGAACAGGGGGCGCTTCTAGCTTTCTTT. Amino acid sequence: CSVEEQGALLAFF.

In its sample, this clone was seen once. The chain carries TRBV5-6 and TRBJ2-5; D unclear. Trimming removed 2 bases from V and 2 bases from J, with 16 bases in between. The CDR3 is 16 amino acids. Germline V CDR1 and CDR2: SGHDT, YYEEEE. The CDR3 DNA sequence: TGTGCCAGCAGCTTTCAGGTGGGAACCTCACAAGAGACCCAGTACTTC. This gives the protein CASSFQVGTSQETQYF.

In nucleotides, the CDR3 is TGTGCCAGCAGCATCCTAGCGGGGAGAGAGACCCAGTACTTC. It specifies CASSILAGRETQYF. The chain links TRBV7-2 to TRBJ2-5; 9 bases are a match to TRBD2. The CDR3 is 14 residues long. CDR1 and CDR2 from the germline V gene are SGHTA and FQGNSA. With 5 bases clipped from V and 4 bases from J, the junction kept 5 bases outside the gene matches.

This chain links TRBV7-3 with TRBJ1-2; TRBD1 is a possible D gene (6 bases). The germline V gene has CDR1 SGHTA and CDR2 FQGTGA. Trimming removed 5 bases from V and 0 bases from J, with 16 bases in between. The CDR3 extends over 16 amino acids. This CDR3 reads CASSLTPRDTNYGYTF. CDR3 bases: TGTGCCAGCAGCCTCACCCCCCGGGACACTAACTATGGCTACACCTTC.

The chain links TRBV27 to TRBJ2-2, with TRBD1 as a possible D gene (6 bases). CDR3 length equals 16 residues. The V gene's germline CDR1 is MNHEY and CDR2 SMNVEV (reference sequence). V shed 1 base and J shed 5 bases, with 14 bases lying between them. The CDR3 here is CASSLFPGAPTGELFF. The DNA for the CDR3 is TGTGCCAGCAGTTTATTTCCAGGGGCCCCGACCGGGGAGCTGTTTTTT.

A single count supports this clone. This rearrangement joins TRBV5-1 to TRBJ2-1; 10 bases agree with TRBD1. CDR3 length: 14 amino acids. Germline V gene data show CDR1 as SGHRS and CDR2 as YFSETQ. V was pared by 5 bases and J by 5 bases, with 4 bases of the junction left unmatched. CDR3 residues: CASSPGTGDNEQFF. CDR3 DNA sequence: TGCGCCAGCAGTCCTGGGACAGGGGACAATGAGCAGTTCTTC.

V and J are TRBV29-1 and TRBJ1-4; D call uncertain. CDR1 is SQVTM, CDR2 ANQGSEA, per germline. CDR3 length: 13 amino acids. With 5 bases removed from V and 4 bases from J, the gap between germline ends came to 11 bases. CDR3: CSVQKLHNEKLFF. CDR3 DNA: TGCAGCGTTCAGAAGCTACATAATGAAAAACTGTTTTTT.

The chain has TRBV7-9 and TRBJ1-1; the D is unclear. V was trimmed by 3 bases and J by 1 base, leaving 0 bases between them. CDR1 is SEHNR and CDR2 is FQNEAQ in the germline V gene (reference sequence). There are 11 residues in the CDR3. CDR3 coding DNA: TGTGCCAGCAGCTTGAACACTGAAGCTTTCTTT. Translating it yields CASSLNTEAFF.

This clone was seen once. The gene calls are TRBV7-2 and TRBJ1-5; D gene unclear. The V gene lost 3 bases and the J gene lost 5 bases, with 14 bases spanning the gap. This CDR3 is built from 15 residues. Germline V lookup: CDR1 SGHTA, CDR2 FQGNSA. CDR3 nucleotide sequence: TGTGCCAGCAGCTTTGGGCAAACATGGCATCAGCCCCAGCATTTT. Protein sequence: CASSFGQTWHQPQHF.

V gene TRBV27 combines with J gene TRBJ2-5, with TRBD2 identical over 14 bases. Germline CDR1 MNHEY, CDR2 SMNVEV (reference sequence). The CDR3 is 16 residues long. The junction had 5 bases not matched to a gene; V was cut back by 3 bases and J by 5 bases. The CDR3 DNA reads as TGTGCCAGCAGTTTGGGGACTAGCGGGAGTAGGGAGACCCAGTACTTC. Amino acid sequence: CASSLGTSGSRETQYF.

This clone was seen a single time. This rearrangement joins TRBV7-8 to TRBJ2-1; 7 nucleotides align to TRBD1. The CDR3 sequence is 12 residues long. Germline assignment: CDR1 SGHVS and CDR2 FQNEAQ. Unmatched junction bases numbered 3, after V lost 5 bases and J lost 8 bases. The CDR3 bases are TGTGCCAGCAGCCTTCAGGGGGATGAGCAGTTCTTC. Its translation: CASSLQGDEQFF.

This chain links TRBV27 with TRBJ2-7, with D uncertain. The CDR3 contains 13 residues. Trimming removed 5 bases at V and 6 bases at J, with 14 bases between. Germline V lookup: CDR1 MNHEY, CDR2 SMNVEV (reference sequence). CDR3 bases: TGTGCCAGCAGTCCTCCGCCATGGCGCGAGCAGTACTTC. Translated, it gives CASSPPPWREQYF.

This clone was observed a few times. This chain links TRBV29-1 with TRBJ1-5; 10 bases agree with TRBD1. From germline, CDR1 is SQVTM and CDR2 ANQGSEA. The J segment lost 5 bases and the V segment lost 7 bases, leaving 5 bases of the junction unmatched. The CDR3 totals 13 residues. In DNA form, the CDR3 reads TGCAGCGCCCAGACAGGGGGCGATCAGCCCCAGCATTTT. It codes for CSAQTGGDQPQHF.

This clone has a single count. The chain links TRBV28 to TRBJ1-1; D is unclear. The CDR3 is 11 amino acids. V lost 2 bases and J lost 10, with 8 bases in between. Germline-derived CDR1 and CDR2 are MDHEN and SYDVKM. The CDR3 loop reads CASSLPSGAFF. CDR3 nucleotide sequence: TGTGCCAGCAGTTTACCCTCCGGAGCTTTCTTT.

The V gene is TRBV6-2 or TRBV6-3, the J gene TRBJ2-6; D is possibly TRBD1 (6 bases). Germline V CDR1 and CDR2: MNHEY, SVGEGT. This CDR3 is 17 amino acids long. V was shortened by 5 bases and J by 0 bases, with 14 bases between the two germline ends. The CDR3 is CASSTGTTFSGANVLTF. The CDR3 region has the DNA TGTGCCAGCAGTACCGGGACAACGTTCTCTGGGGCCAACGTCCTGACTTTC.

This clone appeared a few times. This chain connects TRBV21-1 to TRBJ2-2; the table calls TRBD2, which could not be checked here. TRBV21-1 is listed as a pseudogene. This CDR3 spans 16 amino acids. The CDR3 DNA sequence: TGTGCCAGCAGCAATCATGCCCCACTCAACACCGGGGAGCTGTTTTTT. This codes for CASSNHAPLNTGELFF.

The chain joins TRBV18 to TRBJ1-2; D gene unclear. CDR1 is KGHSH, CDR2 LQKENI, per germline. The CDR3 is made up of 13 amino acids. The V gene lost 2 bases and the J gene lost 2 bases, with 6 bases spanning the gap. The CDR3 is CASSPVGNYGYTF. Written as DNA, the CDR3 is TGTGCCAGCTCACCAGTAGGGAACTATGGCTACACCTTC.

The sample holds a few counts of this clone. The rearrangement uses TRBV28 and TRBJ1-2; 7 bases are shared with TRBD1. CDR1 MDHEN and CDR2 SYDVKM come from the germline V gene. Trimming cost V 5 bases and J 6 bases; bases outside gene matches: 12. The CDR3 sequence is 15 residues long. This CDR3 reads CASSLLQGRGDGYTF. For the CDR3, the DNA is TGTGCCAGCAGTCTCTTACAGGGGCGCGGGGATGGCTACACCTTC.

The chain employs TRBV7-9 and TRBJ1-5; D is uncertain. CDR3 length: 16 residues. Germline V gene sequence: CDR1 SEHNR, CDR2 FQNEAQ (reference sequence). With 5 bases removed from V and 1 base from J, the gap between germline ends came to 15 bases. The CDR3 region is CASSHSQVPSNQPQHF. CDR3 in DNA: TGTGCCAGCAGCCATTCACAAGTCCCAAGCAATCAGCCCCAGCATTTT.

V usage is TRBV11-2 and J usage is TRBJ2-7; 8 nucleotides align to TRBD1. After removal of 1 base from V and 6 bases from J, the junction contained 5 bases not matched to a gene. This CDR3 comprises 14 residues. Germline V gene sequence: CDR1 SGHAT, CDR2 FQNNGV. CDR3 region: CASSLVMDRVEQYF. The CDR3 nucleotides are TGTGCCAGCAGCTTAGTTATGGACAGGGTCGAGCAGTACTTC.

This rearrangement joins TRBV27 to TRBJ2-7; D unresolved. The CDR3 is 14 residues long. CDR1 MNHEY and CDR2 SMNVEV come from the germline V gene (reference sequence). V was clipped by 6 bases and J by 7 bases, with 19 bases between them. CDR3 DNA sequence: TGTGCCAGCAGAGCCGCGACGGCGGTGGGGGAGCAGTACTTC. Translating gives CASRAATAVGEQYF.

The V gene is TRBV6-1, the J gene TRBJ2-5; 10 bases agree with TRBD1. Unmatched junction bases numbered 16, after V lost 4 bases and J lost 5 bases. CDR1 MNHNS and CDR2 SASEGT come from the germline V gene. The CDR3 covers 18 residues. CDR3 sequence: CASSADRGRSMAWETQYF. In DNA, the CDR3 is TGTGCCAGCAGTGCCGACAGGGGGCGCTCAATGGCGTGGGAGACCCAGTACTTC.

The V call is TRBV19, the J call TRBJ2-7; 8 positions agree with TRBD2. V trimming: 8 bases; J trimming: 3 bases; junction bases outside the gene matches: 12. Germline CDR1 and CDR2: LNHDA and SQIVND (reference sequence). The length of the CDR3 is 15 residues. The CDR3 bases are TGTGCCAGTTCCCCCGCTCGGGGGGGGCGCTACGAGCAGTACTTC. As protein: CASSPARGGRYEQYF.

This sequence joins TRBV2 and TRBJ1-2; unclear D gene. Trimming cost V 3 bases and J 1 base, with 6 bases left between them. Germline values: CDR1 SNHLY, CDR2 FYNNEI. The CDR3 has 13 residues. The chain's CDR3 is CASSDQVNYGYTF. In nucleotides, the CDR3 is TGTGCCAGCAGTGACCAGGTTAACTATGGCTACACCTTC.

The rearrangement links TRBV6-5 to TRBJ1-4; D gene uncertain. Per germline, CDR1 MNHEY and CDR2 SVGAGI. V was clipped by 7 bases and J by 8 bases, with 17 bases between them. This CDR3 spans 14 amino acids. CDR3 sequence reads: CASTSAEVGEKLFF. In DNA, the CDR3 is TGTGCCAGCACATCTGCAGAAGTGGGGGAAAAACTGTTTTTT.

The chain couples TRBV5-8 to TRBJ2-7; no clear D gene. This CDR3 spans 12 amino acids. V was shortened by 1 base and J by 1 base, with 3 bases between the two germline ends. Germline V lookup: CDR1 SGHTS, CDR2 YDEGEE. The CDR3 region has the DNA TGTGCCAGCAGCTTGAAGTCCTACGAGCAGTACTTC. This codes for CASSLKSYEQYF.